The entry below describes one TCR beta chain. The antigen is not known. The J segment lost 1 base and the V segment lost 0 bases, leaving 9 bases of the junction unmatched. There are 19 residues in the CDR3. The V gene's germline CDR1 is SGHRS and CDR2 YFSETQ. The entry originates in a study of response to subunit inactivated influenza vaccine. Study results and limitations: Only a handful of new T cells, the authors suggested, are recruited with each seasonal influenza vaccination.

TCRdb redid the calling of the RT-PCR reads with MiXCR, one entry per CDR3 protein. The data show about 780,000 distinct CDR3 sequences, less than 20% seen once. Source: PBMCs from blood, taken 5 days after vaccination. This chain links TRBV5-1 with TRBJ2-1; 11 nucleotides line up with TRBD2. This clonotype was obtained from a man aged 50 to 60 who received an inactivated influenza vaccine. The CDR3 bases are TGCGCCAGCAGCTTGGCTAGCGGGGGGCTCCTTCGGTCCTACAATGAGCAGTTCTTC. The encoded protein is CASSLASGGLLRSYNEQFF.